The 20 T cell receptor beta chains given below trace back to one sample, sequenced in a study of blood T cell repertoires in COVID-19 (dated by TCRdb to about 2020). The receptor library was made with the immunoSEQ multiplex PCR assay. TCRdb carries this immuneACCESS record with in-frame sequences only. Its versions omit some clonotypes, under half of them owing to an unresolved V gene in the studies checked, with the rest unexplained. Present in this sample are over 200,000 clones, 80% to 95% of which were seen just once. The ten biggest clones cover 0.7% to 0.85% of the sample. Sequenced material: peripheral blood. Receptors were obtained from a man aged 55 to 69 with COVID-19, enrolled during active disease.

J is TRBJ1-1 and V is TRBV6-2 or TRBV6-3; 7 bases fit TRBD1. V lost 0 bases to trimming and J lost 1 base; unmatched junction nucleotides: 11. The CDR3 has 18 amino acids. Germline lookup yields CDR1 MNHEY and CDR2 SVGEGT. The CDR3 DNA reads TGTGCCAGCAGTTACTCGTTGGGACAGAATGCTCAGAACACTGAAGCTTTCTTT. This encodes CASSYSLGQNAQNTEAFF.

The chain has TRBV7-9 and TRBJ2-7, with TRBD2 matching 10 bases. CDR3 size: 17 residues. Unmatched junction bases numbered 14, after V lost 5 bases and J lost 4 bases. Per the germline V gene, CDR1 is SEHNR and CDR2 is FQNEAQ (reference sequence). The CDR3 bases are TGTGCCAGCAGCGAGCCCCGGGTAGCGGGGGGTGTTTACGAGCAGTACTTC. Translated: CASSEPRVAGGVYEQYF. Looking up the rest from reference TRBV7-9 and TRBJ2-7 gives the full variable domain: DTGVSQNPRHKITKRGQNVTFRCDPISEHNRLYWYRQTLGQGPEFLTYFQNEAQLEKSRLLSDRFSAERPKGSFSTLEIQRTEQGDSAMYLCASSEPRVAGGVYEQYFGPGTRLTVT.

This chain uses TRBV24-1 with TRBJ2-6; D is unresolved. Per the germline V gene, CDR1 is KGHDR and CDR2 is SFDVKD. The V end lost 6 bases, the J end lost 0 bases, and 8 bases lay between the germline ends. This CDR3 is built from 15 residues. The CDR3 here is CATSPRSSGANVLTF. In nucleotides, the CDR3 is TGTGCCACCAGTCCGCGTAGCTCTGGGGCCAACGTCCTGACTTTC.

The V gene is TRBV7-2, the J gene TRBJ2-1; 11 positions match TRBD2. The CDR3 covers 15 residues. Trimming cost V 1 base and J 7 bases; bases outside gene matches: 3. The V gene's germline CDR1 is SGHTA and CDR2 FQGNSA. CDR3 in amino acids: CASSLVSSGGNEQFF. CDR3 sequence (DNA): TGTGCCAGCAGCTTAGTGTCTAGCGGGGGGAATGAGCAGTTCTTC.

The V call is TRBV19, the J call TRBJ1-5; D not resolved. The length of the CDR3 is 15 residues. The V end lost 2 bases, the J end lost 5 bases, and 13 bases lay between the germline ends. CDR1 LNHDA and CDR2 SQIVND come from the germline V gene (reference sequence). CDR3 loop: CASSIPSTADQPQHF. DNA of the CDR3: TGTGCCAGTAGTATACCGAGTACCGCGGATCAGCCCCAGCATTTT.

The rearrangement uses TRBV28 and TRBJ1-5, with a weak D call TRBD1 (6 bases). This CDR3 contains 15 residues. Per germline, CDR1 MDHEN and CDR2 SYDVKM. Deletions cut 5 bases from V and 4 bases from J, with 15 bases between. The CDR3: CASSRAGERNQPQHF. The CDR3 DNA follows: TGTGCCAGCAGTCGTGCAGGGGAAAGGAATCAGCCCCAGCATTTT.

The genes are TRBV7-2 and TRBJ1-6; no firm D call. Germline values: CDR1 SGHTA, CDR2 FQGNSA. CDR3 size: 13 residues. V shed 5 bases and J shed 13 bases, with 15 bases lying between them. CDR3 DNA sequence: TGTGCCAGCAGCACCCGGGTAGACGGGCCCCTCCACTTT. Translated: CASSTRVDGPLHF.

The chain has TRBV7-8 and TRBJ1-1; the D gene is possibly TRBD1 (5 bases). The CDR3 extends over 17 amino acids. V was cut by 6 bases and J by 3 bases, with 23 bases left in between. Germline values: CDR1 SGHVS, CDR2 FQNEAQ. The CDR3, as DNA: TGTGCCAGCAGTTACTCTACCCCGGGGGAGGGGTACACTGAAGCTTTCTTT. Its protein product is CASSYSTPGEGYTEAFF. The variable domain in full, completed from reference TRBV7-8 and TRBJ1-1, reads GAGVSQSPRYKVAKRGQDVALRCDPISGHVSLFWYQQALGQGPEFLTYFQNEAQLDKSGLPSDRFFAERPEGSVSTLKIQRTQQEDSAVYLCASSYSTPGEGYTEAFFGQGTRLTVV.

The rearrangement uses TRBV30 and TRBJ1-5; TRBD1 is a possible D gene (6 bases). Trimming removed 2 bases at V and 1 base at J, with 12 bases between. Germline-derived CDR1 and CDR2 are GTSNPN and SVGIG (reference sequence). This CDR3 spans 15 amino acids. CDR3 amino acids: CAWSKQGLSNQPQHF. CDR3 sequence (DNA): TGTGCCTGGAGTAAACAGGGTTTGAGCAATCAGCCCCAGCATTTT.

This chain connects TRBV18 to TRBJ1-1, with TRBD1 matching over 9 bases. The CDR3 runs to 17 residues. Trimming cost V 6 bases and J 4 bases; bases outside gene matches: 15. The germline CDR1 and CDR2 sequences are KGHSH and LQKENI. The CDR3 nucleotides are TGTGCCAGCTCGCCTAGGGGGACAGGGACGCGGGCCACTGAAGCTTTCTTT. Its translation is CASSPRGTGTRATEAFF.

J is TRBJ2-7 and V is TRBV4-2, with D possibly being TRBD2 (6 bases). Germline V gives CDR1 LGHNA, CDR2 YNFKEQ. This CDR3 region has 16 residues. Trimming pared 0 bases from V and 3 bases from J, leaving 15 bases between. The CDR3 loop reads CASSQEGGPMIYEQYF. The DNA of the CDR3 is TGTGCCAGCAGCCAAGAGGGGGGTCCTATGATCTACGAGCAGTACTTC.

This chain joins TRBV14 and TRBJ1-2; no definite D call. Germline CDR1 and CDR2: SGHDN and FVKESK. The CDR3 extends over 13 amino acids. V lost 4 bases, J lost 7 bases, and 13 bases lay in between. The CDR3 here is CASSLQAAGGYTF. The CDR3 DNA reads as TGTGCCAGCAGCCTTCAGGCCGCGGGTGGCTACACCTTC.

The rearrangement links TRBV28 to TRBJ1-1; D uncertain. This CDR3 has 15 amino acids. V dropped 3 bases and J dropped 7 bases, with 18 bases sitting between them. In germline, CDR1 is MDHEN, CDR2 SYDVKM. The CDR3 DNA is TGTGCCAGCAGTTTTCCGGCCCGACTGGAAAATGAAGCTTTCTTT. Its protein product is CASSFPARLENEAFF.

This chain links TRBV5-4 with TRBJ2-7; tentatively, D is TRBD1 (5 bases). V was trimmed by 0 bases and J by 1 base, leaving 14 bases between them. Germline V lookup: CDR1 SGHNT, CDR2 YYREEE (reference sequence). The CDR3 is 16 amino acids. CDR3 region: CASSLEMATVSYEQYF. For the CDR3, the DNA is TGTGCCAGCAGCTTGGAAATGGCGACAGTTTCCTACGAGCAGTACTTC.

Concerning this clone: Additional DNA sequences in this sample encode the identical CDR3. This chain links TRBV6-5 with TRBJ2-7; 8 bases are a match to TRBD2. The germline V gene has CDR1 MNHEY and CDR2 SVGAGI. V gave up 7 bases and J gave up 0 bases; unmatched junction bases: 8. This CDR3 is 15 amino acids long. CDR3 residues: CASITSGRSSYEQYF. CDR3 in DNA: TGTGCCAGCATTACAAGCGGGAGAAGCTCCTACGAGCAGTACTTC.

The chain uses TRBV12-3 or TRBV12-4 and TRBJ1-5, with D tentatively TRBD1 (6 bases). V lost 6 bases and J lost 5, with 11 bases in between. The CDR3 is made up of 13 amino acids. The CDR3 protein is CASSEGDHQPQHF. The CDR3 DNA is TGTGCCAGCAGCGAGGGGGACCATCAGCCCCAGCATTTT.

The V and J genes are TRBV5-1 and TRBJ2-7; no clear D gene. Looked up from germline, CDR1 is SGHRS and CDR2 is YFSETQ. Trimming took 2 bases from V and 2 from J, leaving 8 bases between them. This CDR3 contains 13 residues. CDR3 loop: CASSFGGPYEQYF. CDR3 coding DNA: TGCGCCAGCAGCTTCGGCGGCCCCTACGAGCAGTACTTC.

The chain recombines TRBV5-1 with TRBJ2-1, with D maybe TRBD1 (6 bases). Germline V gene lookup returns CDR1 SGHRS and CDR2 YFSETQ. With 4 bases removed from V and 0 bases from J, the gap between germline ends came to 11 bases. The CDR3 is made up of 15 amino acids. CDR3: CASSEQGSSYNEQFF. In DNA form, the CDR3 reads TGCGCCAGCAGCGAACAGGGAAGCTCCTACAATGAGCAGTTCTTC.

The rearrangement uses TRBV19 and TRBJ2-7; 10 bases line up with TRBD2. The CDR3 is made up of 12 amino acids. Germline V gives CDR1 LNHDA, CDR2 SQIVND (reference sequence). V shed 11 bases, J shed 2 bases, and the junction held 3 bases outside the gene matches. The CDR3 region has the DNA TGTGCCTCAAGCGGGGGGGCCTACGAGCAGTACTTC. Amino acids: CASSGGAYEQYF.

The V gene is TRBV3-1 (or the pseudogene TRBV3-2), the J gene TRBJ2-7; D might be TRBD1 (5 bases). The V and J ends lost 1 base and 4 bases respectively, with 11 bases between them. Germline values: CDR1 LGHDT, CDR2 YNNKEL (reference sequence). The CDR3 extends over 14 amino acids. In DNA form, the CDR3 reads TGTGCCAGCAGCCAAGTTTTAAGACAGTACGAGCAGTACTTC. This gives the protein CASSQVLRQYEQYF.